Following are 24 T cell receptor beta chains from one sample sequenced in a study of identical twins. TCRdb reprocessed the 5' RACE reads with MiXCR, giving one entry per CDR3 protein. The repertoire holds 1.5 million or so distinct CDR3 sequences, with about 31% as singletons. Input material: cord blood. The receptors here all came from a newborn girl in good health.

This clonotype was counted once. The V and J genes are TRBV7-2 and TRBJ2-2; D unresolved. The CDR3 runs 15 residues. With 5 bases removed from V and 5 bases from J, the gap between germline ends came to 15 bases. Looked up from germline, CDR1 is SGHTA and CDR2 is FQGNSA. CDR3 in amino acids: CASSVQVPATGELFF. As DNA, the CDR3 is TGTGCCAGCAGCGTACAAGTCCCTGCAACCGGGGAGCTGTTTTTT.

V and J are TRBV20-1 and TRBJ2-1; no reliable D call. From germline, CDR1 is DFQATT and CDR2 SNEGSKA (reference sequence). This CDR3 is 18 amino acids long. Trimming shortened V by 1 base and J by 0 bases, and 19 bases separated the two germline ends. For the CDR3, the DNA is TGCAGTGCTAGAGGAATCCGGCCGACGTTTAGCTCCTACAATGAGCAGTTCTTC. Translation: CSARGIRPTFSSYNEQFF.

This clonotype has a handful of counts. V is TRBV7-2 and J is TRBJ2-7; D possibly corresponds to TRBD1 (5 bases). Germline assignment: CDR1 SGHTA and CDR2 FQGNSA. The V end lost 6 bases, the J end lost 1 base, and 16 bases lay between the germline ends. The CDR3 runs 15 residues. The CDR3 nucleotides are TGTGCCAGCAGTAAAGGGGTCGGGCTTTCCTACGAGCAGTACTTC. Amino acids: CASSKGVGLSYEQYF.

The genes are TRBV12-3 or TRBV12-4 and TRBJ1-6; D is possibly TRBD1 (6 bases). V lost 6 bases, J lost 0 bases, and 12 bases lay in between. The CDR3 is made up of 16 amino acids. The CDR3 DNA sequence: TGTGCCAGCAGAGGGGGGGGGAGCTCCTATAATTCACCCCTCCACTTT. Amino acid sequence: CASRGGGSSYNSPLHF.

This clonotype was counted ten times or more. The CDR3, as DNA: TGTGCCAGCAGCTTGAGCCCAGCTAACTATGGCTACACCTTC. It codes for CASSLSPANYGYTF. V and J are TRBV5-5 and TRBJ1-2; the D is unclear. Trimming shortened V by 1 base and J by 0 bases, and 7 bases separated the two germline ends. The V gene's germline CDR1 is SGHKS and CDR2 YYEKEE (reference sequence). This CDR3 comprises 14 residues. Looking up the rest from reference TRBV5-5 and TRBJ1-2 gives the full variable domain: DAGVTQSPTHLIKTRGQQVTLRCSPISGHKSVSWYQQVLGQGPQFIFQYYEKEERGRGNFPDRFSARQFPNYSSELNVNALLLGDSALYLCASSLSPANYGYTFGSGTRLTVV.

The chain links TRBV28 to TRBJ1-5, with D possibly matching TRBD1 (6 bases). V was clipped by 7 bases and J by 5 bases, with 21 bases between them. The germline V gene encodes CDR1 MDHEN and CDR2 SYDVKM. This CDR3 is 16 amino acids long. Written as DNA, the CDR3 is TGTGCCAGCATCCACCCTAGGAGGGGGAATGATCAGCCCCAGCATTTT. It is translated as CASIHPRRGNDQPQHF.

This clonotype has ten or more counts. A read error may explain this, as a much larger clone is one base away. The chain recombines TRBV7-9 with TRBJ1-2, with a possible D match to TRBD1 (5 bases). V dropped 0 bases and J dropped 4 bases, with 6 bases sitting between them. This CDR3 region has 13 residues. The germline gives CDR1 SEHNR, CDR2 FQNEAQ (reference sequence). The CDR3 region has the DNA TGTGCCAGCAGCTTAGCAGGGGTCTATGGCTACACCTTC. Amino acid sequence: CASSLAGVYGYTF.

This clonotype showed up just a few times. This sequence joins TRBV11-2 and TRBJ2-3; D is uncertain. The CDR3 length is 15 residues. The germline CDR1 and CDR2 sequences are SGHAT and FQNNGV. Trimming took off 1 base at V and 8 bases at J, with 16 bases between the two ends. CDR3 sequence (DNA): TGTGCCAGCAGCTTAGTTTCCGACCCGGAAACTACGCAGTATTTT. It specifies CASSLVSDPETTQYF.

The gene calls are TRBV7-9 and TRBJ2-3, with D perhaps matching TRBD2 (6 bases). The germline CDR1 and CDR2 sequences are SEHNR and FQNEAQ (reference sequence). The CDR3 is made up of 16 amino acids. V was cut by 1 base and J by 0 bases, with 11 bases left in between. CDR3: CASSLGTTPSTDTQYF. DNA of the CDR3: TGTGCCAGCAGCTTAGGGACTACCCCTAGCACAGATACGCAGTATTTT.

The J gene is TRBJ2-5, the V gene TRBV7-8; no clear D gene. The ends were cut back, 5 bases at V and 1 base at J, with 14 bases in the middle. The CDR3 length is 15 residues. Germline-derived CDR1 and CDR2 are SGHVS and FQNEAQ. The CDR3 reads CASSLRPWVQETQYF. Written as DNA, the CDR3 is TGTGCCAGCAGCCTCCGACCGTGGGTCCAAGAGACCCAGTACTTC.

This clonotype was detected only a few times. The rearrangement links TRBV5-6 to TRBJ2-3; 7 positions match TRBD2. The CDR3 is 17 residues long. V was pared by 0 bases and J by 3 bases, with 10 bases of the junction left unmatched. Germline CDR1 and CDR2: SGHDT and YYEEEE. The CDR3 DNA sequence: TGTGCCAGCAGCTTGGACGGACTCGCGGGAGAGACAGATACGCAGTATTTT. As protein: CASSLDGLAGETDTQYF. Together with reference TRBV5-6 and TRBJ2-3, the CDR3 gives the full variable domain: DAGVTQSPTHLIKTRGQQVTLRCSPKSGHDTVSWYQQALGQGPQFIFQYYEEEERQRGNFPDRFSGHQFPNYSSELNVNALLLGDSALYLCASSLDGLAGETDTQYFGPGTRLTVL.

J is TRBJ1-2 and V is TRBV16, with 10 nucleotides matching TRBD1. The CDR3 extends over 14 amino acids. Per the germline V gene, CDR1 is KGHSY and CDR2 is FQNENV. Germline trimming cut 7 bases from V and 2 bases from J; bases unmatched to any gene: 4. The CDR3 spells CASKPGQGNYGYTF. The CDR3 region has the DNA TGTGCCAGCAAACCGGGACAGGGGAACTATGGCTACACCTTC.

This rearrangement joins TRBV4-1 to TRBJ2-4, with D tentatively TRBD1 (6 bases). The J call may be faulty, since TRBJ2-7 better matches the DNA end. This CDR3 is 15 amino acids long. CDR1 MGHRA and CDR2 YSYEKL come from the germline V gene. CDR3 residues: CASSQDNRVGYEQYF. The DNA for the CDR3 is TGCGCCAGCAGCCAAGATAACAGGGTAGGGTACGAGCAGTACTTC.

This chain links TRBV5-1 with TRBJ2-3; 10 positions agree with TRBD2. The V and J ends lost 4 bases and 3 bases, in that order; junction bases with no gene match: 11. Germline-derived CDR1 and CDR2 are SGHRS and YFSETQ. CDR3 length: 17 amino acids. CDR3 in amino acids: CASSPGLAADRTDTQYF. CDR3 DNA sequence: TGCGCCAGCAGCCCCGGACTAGCGGCAGATAGGACAGATACGCAGTATTTT.

The chain recombines TRBV20-1 with TRBJ2-1; the D gene is possibly TRBD2 (5 bases). The V end lost 6 bases, the J end lost 13 bases, and 19 bases lay between the germline ends. Germline V gene lookup returns CDR1 DFQATT and CDR2 SNEGSKA (reference sequence). The CDR3 runs to 12 residues. The CDR3 protein is CSAQEGQETQFF. CDR3 bases: TGCAGTGCCCAAGAGGGCCAAGAGACCCAGTTCTTC.

This chain joins TRBV6-4 and TRBJ2-1; 15 bases are shared with TRBD2. Germline assignment: CDR1 MRHNA and CDR2 SNTAGT. Trimming cost V 4 bases and J 8 bases; bases outside gene matches: 0. The length of the CDR3 is 14 residues. In DNA form, the CDR3 reads TGTGCCAGCAGTGGGACTAGCGGGGGGGATGAGCAGTTCTTC. Its protein is CASSGTSGGDEQFF.

This clonotype came up a few times. This chain joins TRBV20-1 and TRBJ1-6; D remains unclear. Germline assignment: CDR1 DFQATT and CDR2 SNEGSKA (reference sequence). Trimming removed 7 bases from V and 7 bases from J, with 23 bases in between. The CDR3 contains 16 residues. The CDR3 nucleotides read TGCAGTGTTGTTATATCCGTGGGGAAGCGGAATTCACCCCTCCACTTT. It encodes CSVVISVGKRNSPLHF.

This clonotype was counted only a few times. The rearrangement uses TRBV18 and TRBJ2-4; TRBD2 aligns across 11 bases. CDR3 length equals 16 residues. The ends lost 3 bases at V and 8 bases at J; junction bases unmatched: 9. Germline V gives CDR1 KGHSH, CDR2 LQKENI. Here the CDR3 DNA reads TGTGCCAGCTCACCGGGACTAGCGGCTCTCGGAGACATTCAGTACTTC. It translates to CASSPGLAALGDIQYF. Filled out from reference TRBV18 and TRBJ2-4, the complete variable domain reads NAGVMQNPRHLVRRRGQEARLRCSPMKGHSHVYWYRQLPEEGLKFMVYLQKENIIDESGMPKERFSAEFPKEGPSILRIQQVVRGDSAAYFCASSPGLAALGDIQYFGAGTRLSVL.

This chain uses TRBV20-1 with TRBJ1-1; D may be TRBD1 (5 bases). Trimming cost V 0 bases and J 4 bases, with 12 bases left between them. The length of the CDR3 is 14 residues. Germline CDR1 is DFQATT and CDR2 is SNEGSKA (reference sequence). CDR3 loop: CSARDVGTGTEAFF. DNA of the CDR3: TGCAGTGCTAGAGATGTGGGGACCGGCACTGAAGCTTTCTTT.

The chain couples TRBV6-5 to TRBJ1-6, with D unclear. V was pared by 1 base and J by 9 bases, with 13 bases between. Germline loops: CDR1 MNHEY, CDR2 SVGAGI. This CDR3 is 15 amino acids long. For the CDR3, the DNA is TGTGCCAGCAGTTACTACTCCGGGAGAAGTTCACCCCTCCACTTT. Its protein is CASSYYSGRSSPLHF.

This clonotype was detected a few times. The chain recombines TRBV5-1 with TRBJ2-1; 8 nucleotides align to TRBD2. The trim removed 5 bases at V and 8 bases at J, leaving 9 bases unmatched. Germline lookup yields CDR1 SGHRS and CDR2 YFSETQ. This CDR3 has 14 residues. The CDR3 is CASRLRTSWDEQFF. The CDR3 DNA follows: TGCGCCAGCAGGTTGAGGACTAGCTGGGATGAGCAGTTCTTC.

This sequence joins TRBV2 and TRBJ1-5; D gene uncertain. Germline V CDR1 and CDR2: SNHLY, FYNNEI. This CDR3 has 14 residues. V lost 7 bases to trimming and J lost 4 bases, with 14 bases between them. CDR3 protein: CASNPRTGNQPQHF. The CDR3 region has the DNA TGTGCCAGCAACCCGAGGACGGGAAATCAGCCCCAGCATTTT.

Concerning this clonotype: A much larger clone differs by one base, so this may be a read error. This chain connects TRBV20-1 to TRBJ2-3; maybe TRBD1 (5 bases). CDR3 size: 13 residues. Trimming cost V 1 base and J 1 base, with 6 bases left between them. CDR1 and CDR2 from the germline V gene are DFQATT and SNEGSKA (reference sequence). Written as DNA, the CDR3 is TGCAGTGCTAGAGTCAGGGGCACAGATACGCAGTATTTT. Residues: CSARVRGTDTQYF.

V is TRBV7-8 and J is TRBJ2-1; 7 nucleotides agree with TRBD1. The CDR3 totals 16 residues. Germline CDR1 and CDR2: SGHVS and FQNEAQ. V gave up 2 bases and J gave up 7 bases; unmatched junction bases: 11. The CDR3 DNA is TGTGCCAGCAGCTTATATCGACAGGGAAGGGTGAATGAGCAGTTCTTC. This gives the protein CASSLYRQGRVNEQFF.